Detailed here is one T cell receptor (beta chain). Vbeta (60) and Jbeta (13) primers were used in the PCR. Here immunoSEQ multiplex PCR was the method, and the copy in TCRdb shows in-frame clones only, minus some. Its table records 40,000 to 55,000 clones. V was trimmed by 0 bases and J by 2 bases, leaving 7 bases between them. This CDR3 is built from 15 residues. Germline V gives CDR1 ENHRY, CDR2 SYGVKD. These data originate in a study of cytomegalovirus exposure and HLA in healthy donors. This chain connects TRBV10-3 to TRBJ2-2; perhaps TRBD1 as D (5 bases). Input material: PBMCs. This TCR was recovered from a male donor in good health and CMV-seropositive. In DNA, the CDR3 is TGTGCCATCAGTGAGTCGGGGCCAAACACCGGGGAGCTGTTTTTT. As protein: CAISESGPNTGELFF.